This T cell receptor (beta chain) was sequenced in a study of shared clonotypes between healthy human individuals. As for the study in general: For every donor, three CD4 naive, three CD4 memory, two CD8 naive and one CD8 memory plates were used.

The V and J ends lost 3 bases and 7 bases respectively, with 7 bases between them. The CDR3 loop spans 11 amino acids. The germline V gene has CDR1 MNHEY and CDR2 SMNVEV (reference sequence). The naive CD8 subset, CD45RO-negative cells positively selected for CCR7, excluded terminally differentiated effector memory CD45RA+ cells. DNA at approximately 200 ng, around 30,000 T cell genomes, went into sorted-subset replicate PCRs. TCRdb keeps only in-frame clones here, not all; method: immunoSEQ multiplex PCR. This sample has just over 2,000,000 clones, with roughly 94% found just once. The source material was naive CD8+ T cells sorted from blood. The chain recombines TRBV27 with TRBJ2-7, with D uncertain. The sequence was collected from a man between 18 and 35 years old in good health. This chain's CDR3 is CASSFEGEQYF. The CDR3 nucleotides read TGTGCCAGCAGTTTCGAAGGTGAGCAGTACTTC.